The 20 T cell receptor beta chains below were found in one sample sequenced in a study of T cells in localized non-small cell lung cancer. The assay was immunoSEQ multiplex PCR, and TCRdb's table has in-frame clones only and misses some. Of 1,100 to 1,500 clones in the sample, about 28% were seen once. The starting material was lung tumor tissue, obtained before any cancer treatment. The receptor source for this set is a man aged 40 to 69 with stage II lung adenocarcinoma.

This clone turned up a few times. The rearrangement joins TRBV18 to TRBJ1-5; unclear D gene. The germline V gene has CDR1 KGHSH and CDR2 LQKENI. The V end was cut by 8 bases, the J end by 0 bases, with 8 bases between. The CDR3 loop spans 13 amino acids. The CDR3 region has the DNA TGTGCCAGCCGGGGTTATAGCAATCAGCCCCAGCATTTT. Translation gives CASRGYSNQPQHF.

The rearrangement uses TRBV6-8 and TRBJ2-3; 11 bases are shared with TRBD2. There are 13 residues in the CDR3. With V trimmed by 8 bases and J by 5 bases, 3 bases remained unmatched. Germline assignment: CDR1 MNHGY and CDR2 SAAAGT. CDR3 coding DNA: TGTGCCAGCTATAGCGGGGGGGTAGATACGCAGTATTTT. Translation: CASYSGGVDTQYF.

Judged by abundance, this clone is medium-sized. The chain carries TRBV6-8 and TRBJ1-4; D call uncertain. From germline, CDR1 is MNHGY and CDR2 SAAAGT. V gave up 6 bases and J gave up 0 bases, with 20 bases separating them. The CDR3 length is 18 residues. The CDR3: CASRGSLWPHSTNEKLFF. The CDR3 bases are TGTGCCAGCAGGGGGTCCCTCTGGCCCCATTCAACTAATGAAAAACTGTTTTTT.

The sample holds a few counts of this clone. The rearrangement uses TRBV6-8 and TRBJ1-2; D gene unclear. There are 12 residues in the CDR3. CDR1 is MNHGY, CDR2 SAAAGT, per germline. V lost 5 bases and J lost 0, with 4 bases in between. Here the CDR3 DNA reads TGTGCCAGCAGTGCAGCTAACTATGGCTACACCTTC. Amino acids: CASSAANYGYTF.

This clone came up a few times. This chain connects TRBV7-6 to TRBJ1-4; 10 positions agree with TRBD1. The V gene end was trimmed by 5 bases and the J gene end by 5 bases; junction bases not matched to a gene: 2. In germline, CDR1 is SGHVS, CDR2 FNYEAQ. This CDR3 is built from 14 residues. CDR3 DNA: TGTGCCAGCAGCCCGGACAGGGGGAATGAAAAACTGTTTTTT. It encodes CASSPDRGNEKLFF.

The gene calls are TRBV9 and TRBJ1-6; D possibly corresponds to TRBD1 (6 bases). V shed 6 bases and J shed 2 bases, with 15 bases lying between them. Germline CDR1 and CDR2: SGDLS and YYNGEE. The CDR3 runs 16 residues. This CDR3 reads CASKAGAGTYNSPLHF. CDR3 bases: TGTGCCAGCAAGGCAGGGGCGGGAACCTATAATTCACCCCTCCACTTT.

This rearrangement joins TRBV13 to TRBJ2-7, with 7 nucleotides matching TRBD2. This CDR3 has 15 residues. The trim removed 6 bases at V and 2 bases at J, leaving 10 bases unmatched. CDR1 and CDR2 from the germline V gene are PRHDT and FYEKMQ (reference sequence). CDR3 DNA sequence: TGTGCCAGCAGTGCCTCAAGCGGGATCACCTACGAGCAGTACTTC. It specifies CASSASSGITYEQYF.

This clone was counted a few times. V is TRBV6-1 and J is TRBJ2-5; D ambiguous. Germline V lookup: CDR1 MNHNS, CDR2 SASEGT. Trimming took 1 base from V and 2 from J, leaving 2 bases between them. The CDR3 is 12 amino acids. The CDR3 nucleotides are TGTGCCAGCAGTGAAGTTCAAGAGACCCAGTACTTC. It is translated as CASSEVQETQYF.

This clone was seen only a few times. The rearrangement uses TRBV19 and TRBJ2-1, with D perhaps assigned TRBD1 or TRBD2 (5 bases each). V was shortened by 3 bases and J by 8 bases, with 11 bases between the two germline ends. Germline values: CDR1 LNHDA, CDR2 SQIVND (reference sequence). The CDR3 loop spans 13 amino acids. The CDR3 sequence is CASSIGQGHEQFF. The CDR3 DNA reads TGTGCCAGTAGTATCGGGCAGGGACATGAGCAGTTCTTC.

J is TRBJ2-7 and V is TRBV10-2; D is ambiguous. The CDR3 has 13 residues. The germline V gene encodes CDR1 WSHSY and CDR2 SAAADI. The V end lost 2 bases, the J end lost 6 bases, and 11 bases lay between the germline ends. The DNA for the CDR3 is TGCGCCAGCAGTGAGGAATTCTACACCGAGCAGTACTTC. Residues: CASSEEFYTEQYF.

J is TRBJ1-3 and V is TRBV11-3, with D possibly being TRBD1 (6 bases). Germline values: CDR1 SGHNT, CDR2 YENEEA. The V end lost 0 bases, the J end lost 4 bases, and 10 bases lay between the germline ends. The CDR3 is 15 residues long. The CDR3 DNA reads as TGTGCCAGCAGCTTAGATCTTGGACAGGGAAACACCATATATTTT. Its protein is CASSLDLGQGNTIYF. Supplemented by reference TRBV11-3 and TRBJ1-3, the full variable domain reads EAGVVQSPRYKIIEKKQPVAFWCNPISGHNTLYWYLQNLGQGPELLIRYENEEAVDDSQLPKDRFSAERLKGVDSTLKIQPAELGDSAVYLCASSLDLGQGNTIYFGEGSWLTVV.

This sequence joins TRBV11-3 and TRBJ2-6; possibly TRBD1 for D (5 bases). This CDR3 spans 19 amino acids. From germline, CDR1 is SGHNT and CDR2 YENEEA. Deletions cut 3 bases from V and 1 base from J, with 19 bases between. This CDR3 reads CASSLALARAESGANVLTF. Here the CDR3 DNA reads TGTGCCAGCAGCTTGGCTTTGGCCAGGGCGGAATCTGGGGCCAACGTCCTGACTTTC.

This clone has a handful of counts. The chain joins TRBV11-3 to TRBJ1-3; D is perhaps TRBD1 (6 bases). The V end lost 5 bases, the J end lost 0 bases, and 23 bases lay between the germline ends. The CDR3 sequence is 19 residues long. The germline V gene encodes CDR1 SGHNT and CDR2 YENEEA. The DNA of the CDR3 is TGTGCCAGCAGCCCAGAGACAGGATCTATTGCCATCTCTGGAAACACCATATATTTT. It encodes CASSPETGSIAISGNTIYF.

This clone is judged medium-sized. V is TRBV6-8 and J is TRBJ2-1; D is uncertain. V was trimmed by 2 bases and J by 12 bases, leaving 17 bases between them. Germline assignment: CDR1 MNHGY and CDR2 SAAAGT. This CDR3 spans 14 amino acids. The CDR3 is CASSYNTQLMMQFF. CDR3 in DNA: TGTGCCAGCAGTTACAATACCCAATTAATGATGCAGTTCTTC.

This clone was recorded a few times. The chain is built from TRBV11-3 and TRBJ1-1; possible D gene TRBD1, 5 bases. CDR3 length: 14 amino acids. V was trimmed by 5 bases and J by 5 bases, leaving 15 bases between them. In germline, CDR1 is SGHNT, CDR2 YENEEA. The CDR3 sequence: CASSPGTEFTEAFF. The CDR3 region has the DNA TGTGCCAGCAGCCCAGGGACGGAATTTACTGAAGCTTTCTTT.

This CDR3 is CASSQRDNHNSPLHF. In DNA, the CDR3 is TGTGCCAGCAGCCAACGTGACAATCACAATTCACCCCTCCACTTT. The chain joins TRBV11-3 to TRBJ1-6, with unresolved D. V dropped 5 bases and J dropped 7 bases, with 15 bases sitting between them. CDR3 size: 15 residues. Germline CDR1 reads SGHNT; CDR2 reads YENEEA.

The genes are TRBV6-8 and TRBJ1-4; 9 bases map to TRBD1. CDR3 size: 15 residues. Per the germline V gene, CDR1 is MNHGY and CDR2 is SAAAGT. The V segment lost 4 bases and the J segment 8 bases; nucleotides outside the gene matches: 8. CDR3 sequence: CASSLGQGFREKLFF. CDR3 in DNA: TGTGCCAGCAGTTTAGGACAGGGGTTTCGGGAAAAACTGTTTTTT.

The chain carries TRBV23-1 and TRBJ2-7; D call uncertain. TRBV23-1 is sorted into the ORF group, with uncertain function. The CDR3 runs to 15 residues. V lost 2 bases, J lost 0 bases, and 11 bases lay in between. The CDR3 protein is CASSQDPGPSYEQYV. In DNA, the CDR3 is TGCGCCAGCAGTCAAGACCCGGGTCCCTCCTACGAGCAGTACGTC.

This chain uses TRBV30 with TRBJ1-1; D is undetermined. Trimming took off 4 bases at V and 1 base at J, with 10 bases between the two ends. The CDR3 totals 13 residues. In germline, CDR1 is GTSNPN, CDR2 SVGIG (reference sequence). The CDR3 spells CAWTGDGNTEAFF. The CDR3 bases are TGTGCCTGGACGGGTGACGGGAACACTGAAGCTTTCTTT.

CDR3 amino acids: CAWSAPGSGQPQHF. The CDR3 DNA follows: TGTGCCTGGAGCGCCCCAGGGAGCGGTCAGCCCCAGCATTTT. The chain uses TRBV30 and TRBJ1-5; D possibly corresponds to TRBD1 (5 bases). There are 14 residues in the CDR3. V was cut by 3 bases and J by 6 bases, with 15 bases left in between. Germline CDR1 is GTSNPN and CDR2 is SVGIG (reference sequence).